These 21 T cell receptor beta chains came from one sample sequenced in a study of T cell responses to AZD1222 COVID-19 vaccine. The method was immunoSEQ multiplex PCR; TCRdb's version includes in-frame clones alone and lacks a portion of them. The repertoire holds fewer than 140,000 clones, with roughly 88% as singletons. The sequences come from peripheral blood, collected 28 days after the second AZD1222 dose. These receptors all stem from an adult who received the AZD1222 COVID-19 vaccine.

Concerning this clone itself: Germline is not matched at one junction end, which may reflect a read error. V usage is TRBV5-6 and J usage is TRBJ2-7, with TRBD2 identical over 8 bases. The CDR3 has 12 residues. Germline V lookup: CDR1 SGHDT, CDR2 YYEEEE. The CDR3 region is CASSLQTSGEDF. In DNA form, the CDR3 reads TGTGCCAGCAGCTTGCAAACTAGCGGAGAAGACTTC.

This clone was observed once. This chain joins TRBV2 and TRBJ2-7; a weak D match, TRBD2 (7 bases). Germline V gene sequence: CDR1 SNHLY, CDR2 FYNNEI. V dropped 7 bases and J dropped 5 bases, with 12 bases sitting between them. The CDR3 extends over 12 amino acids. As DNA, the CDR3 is TGTGCCAGCATGGGGGAGGGGGACGAGCAGTACTTC. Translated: CASMGEGDEQYF.

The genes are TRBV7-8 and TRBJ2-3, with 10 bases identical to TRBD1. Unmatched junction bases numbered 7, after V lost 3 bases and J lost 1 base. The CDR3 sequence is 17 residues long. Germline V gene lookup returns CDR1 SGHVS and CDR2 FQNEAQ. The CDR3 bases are TGTGCCAGCAGCTTTCCAGCCGGGACAGGGGGCACAGATACGCAGTATTTT. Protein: CASSFPAGTGGTDTQYF.

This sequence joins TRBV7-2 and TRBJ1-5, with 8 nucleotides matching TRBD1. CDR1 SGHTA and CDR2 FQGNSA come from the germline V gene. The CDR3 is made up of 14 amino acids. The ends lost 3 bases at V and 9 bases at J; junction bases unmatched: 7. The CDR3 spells CASSLVQGATPQHF. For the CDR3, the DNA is TGTGCCAGCAGCTTGGTCCAGGGGGCTACGCCCCAGCATTTT.

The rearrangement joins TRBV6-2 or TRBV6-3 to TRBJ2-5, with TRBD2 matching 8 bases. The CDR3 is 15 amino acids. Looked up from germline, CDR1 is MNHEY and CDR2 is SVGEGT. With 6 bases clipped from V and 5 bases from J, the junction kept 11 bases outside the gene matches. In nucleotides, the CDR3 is TGTGCCAGCAGCGCGGGACTAGGGGAGGTGGAGACCCAGTACTTC. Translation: CASSAGLGEVETQYF.

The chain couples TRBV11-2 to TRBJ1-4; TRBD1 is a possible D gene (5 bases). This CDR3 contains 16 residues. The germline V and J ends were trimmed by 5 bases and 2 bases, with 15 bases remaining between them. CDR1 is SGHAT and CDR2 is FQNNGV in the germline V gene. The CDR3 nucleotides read TGTGCCAGCAGCCAAACTCCGGGACGGACTAATGAAAAACTGTTTTTT. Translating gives CASSQTPGRTNEKLFF.

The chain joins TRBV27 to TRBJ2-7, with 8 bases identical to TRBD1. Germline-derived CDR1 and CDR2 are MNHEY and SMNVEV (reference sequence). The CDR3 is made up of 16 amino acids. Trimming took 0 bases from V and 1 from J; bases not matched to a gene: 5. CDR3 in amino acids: CASSLSLQGVSYEQYF. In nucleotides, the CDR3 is TGTGCCAGCAGTTTATCCCTACAGGGGGTTTCCTACGAGCAGTACTTC.

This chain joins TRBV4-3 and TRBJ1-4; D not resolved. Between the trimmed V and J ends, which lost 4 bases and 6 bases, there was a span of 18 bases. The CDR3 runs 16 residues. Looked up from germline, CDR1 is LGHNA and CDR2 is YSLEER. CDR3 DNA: TGCGCCAGCAGCCGATCCGGGCCGACGGCCCATGAAAAACTGTTTTTT. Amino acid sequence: CASSRSGPTAHEKLFF.

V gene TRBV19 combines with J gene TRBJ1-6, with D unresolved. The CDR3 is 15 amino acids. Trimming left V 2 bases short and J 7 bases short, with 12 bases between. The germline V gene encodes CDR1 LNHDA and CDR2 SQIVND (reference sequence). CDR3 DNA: TGTGCCAGTAGTATAAATTGGGATGCGAATTCACCCCTCCACTTT. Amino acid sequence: CASSINWDANSPLHF.

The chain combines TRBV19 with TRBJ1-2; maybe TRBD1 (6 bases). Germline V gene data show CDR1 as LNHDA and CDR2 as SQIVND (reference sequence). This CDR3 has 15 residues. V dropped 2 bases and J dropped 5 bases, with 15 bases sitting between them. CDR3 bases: TGTGCCAGTAGTATACTCGCGACAGGCGGTTATGGCTACACCTTC. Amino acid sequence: CASSILATGGYGYTF.

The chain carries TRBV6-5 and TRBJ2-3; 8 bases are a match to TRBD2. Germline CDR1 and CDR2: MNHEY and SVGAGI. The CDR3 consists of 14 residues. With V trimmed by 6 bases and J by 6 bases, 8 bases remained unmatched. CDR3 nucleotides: TGTGCCAGCAGGGTCCGACTAGCGCTCGATACGCAGTATTTT. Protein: CASRVRLALDTQYF.

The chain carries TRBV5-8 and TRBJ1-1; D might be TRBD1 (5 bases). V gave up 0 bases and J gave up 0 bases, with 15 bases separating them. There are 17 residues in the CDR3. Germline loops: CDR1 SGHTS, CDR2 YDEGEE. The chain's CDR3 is CASSLGDRGLMNTEAFF. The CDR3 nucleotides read TGTGCCAGCAGCTTGGGTGACCGGGGACTGATGAACACTGAAGCTTTCTTT.

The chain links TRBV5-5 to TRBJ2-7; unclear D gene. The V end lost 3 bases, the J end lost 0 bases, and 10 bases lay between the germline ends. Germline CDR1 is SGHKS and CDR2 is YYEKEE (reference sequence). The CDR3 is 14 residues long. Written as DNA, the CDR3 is TGTGCCAGCAGCTCTGCGGTGAACTCCTACGAGCAGTACTTC. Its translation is CASSSAVNSYEQYF.

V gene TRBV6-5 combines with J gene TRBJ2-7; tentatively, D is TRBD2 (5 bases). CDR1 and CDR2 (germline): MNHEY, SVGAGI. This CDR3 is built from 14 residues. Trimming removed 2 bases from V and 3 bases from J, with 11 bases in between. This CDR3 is CASSYRGLGYEQYF. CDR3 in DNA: TGTGCCAGCAGTTACCGAGGGTTGGGCTACGAGCAGTACTTC.

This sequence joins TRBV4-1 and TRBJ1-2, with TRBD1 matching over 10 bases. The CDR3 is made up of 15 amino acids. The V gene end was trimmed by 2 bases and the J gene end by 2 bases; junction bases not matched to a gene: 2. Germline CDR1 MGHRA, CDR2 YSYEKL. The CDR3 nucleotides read TGCGCCAGCAGCCAAAGGGGACAGGGGAACTATGGCTACACCTTC. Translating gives CASSQRGQGNYGYTF.

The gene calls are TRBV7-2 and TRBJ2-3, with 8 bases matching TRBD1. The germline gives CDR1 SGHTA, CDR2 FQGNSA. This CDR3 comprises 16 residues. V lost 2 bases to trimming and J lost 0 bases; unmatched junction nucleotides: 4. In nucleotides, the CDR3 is TGTGCCAGCAGCTTAACAGGGGGTCGTAGCACAGATACGCAGTATTTT. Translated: CASSLTGGRSTDTQYF.

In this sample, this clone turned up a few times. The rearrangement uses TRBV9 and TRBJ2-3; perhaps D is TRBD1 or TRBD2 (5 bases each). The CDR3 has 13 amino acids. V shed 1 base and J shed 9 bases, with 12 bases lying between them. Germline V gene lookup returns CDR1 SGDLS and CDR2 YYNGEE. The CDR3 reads CASSVIRDGTQYF. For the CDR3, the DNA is TGTGCCAGCAGCGTAATCCGGGACGGCACGCAGTATTTT.

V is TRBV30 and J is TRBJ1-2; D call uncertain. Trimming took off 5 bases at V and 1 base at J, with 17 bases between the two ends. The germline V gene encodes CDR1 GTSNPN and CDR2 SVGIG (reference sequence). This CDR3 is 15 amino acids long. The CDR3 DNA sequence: TGTGCCTGGGGGATAGGGTCCCACATTAACTATGGCTACACCTTC. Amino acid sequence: CAWGIGSHINYGYTF.

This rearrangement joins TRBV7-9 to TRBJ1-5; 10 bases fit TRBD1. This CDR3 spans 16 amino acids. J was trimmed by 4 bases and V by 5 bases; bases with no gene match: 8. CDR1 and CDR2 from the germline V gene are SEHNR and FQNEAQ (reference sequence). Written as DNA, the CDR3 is TGTGCCAGCAGCCCTACCGGGACAGGGGCAAATCAGCCCCAGCATTTT. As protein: CASSPTGTGANQPQHF.

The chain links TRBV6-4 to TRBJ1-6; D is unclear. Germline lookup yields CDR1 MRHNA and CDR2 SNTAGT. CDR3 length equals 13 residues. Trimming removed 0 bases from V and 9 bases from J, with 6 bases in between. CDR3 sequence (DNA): TGTGCCAGCAGTGACTCGTTTAGTTCACCCCTCCACTTT. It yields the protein CASSDSFSSPLHF.

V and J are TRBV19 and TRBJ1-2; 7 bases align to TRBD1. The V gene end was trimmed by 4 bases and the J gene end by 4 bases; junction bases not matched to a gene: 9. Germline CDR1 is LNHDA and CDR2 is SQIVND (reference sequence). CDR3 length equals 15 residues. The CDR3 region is CASSNEGARVYGYTF. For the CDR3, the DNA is TGTGCCAGTAGTAACGAGGGGGCGCGGGTCTATGGCTACACCTTC. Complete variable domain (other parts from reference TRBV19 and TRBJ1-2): DGGITQSPKYLFRKEGQNVTLSCEQNLNHDAMYWYRQDPGQGLRLIYYSQIVNDFQKGDIAEGYSVSREKKESFPLTVTSAQKNPTAFYLCASSNEGARVYGYTFGSGTRLTVV.